This T cell receptor (beta chain) emerged from a study of cytomegalovirus exposure and HLA in healthy donors. CDR1 is SGDLS and CDR2 is YYNGEE in the germline V gene. This CDR3 spans 16 amino acids. The V and J ends lost 0 bases and 0 bases, in that order; junction bases with no gene match: 4. The PCR was carried out with 60 Vbeta primers and 13 Jbeta primers. Here immunoSEQ multiplex PCR was the method, and the copy in TCRdb shows in-frame clones only, minus some. This repertoire comprises over 100,000 clones; its ten largest clones make up approximately 1.8%. This sequence originates from a man younger than 35 in good health and CMV-seronegative. Sequences were obtained from PBMCs. This sequence joins TRBV9 and TRBJ2-3; TRBD2 matches 7 bases. The CDR3 loop reads CASSVAGGLSTDTQYF. CDR3 in DNA: TGTGCCAGCAGCGTAGCCGGGGGGTTAAGCACAGATACGCAGTATTTT. The full variable domain, in which reference TRBV9 and TRBJ2-3 provide the parts outside the CDR3, is DSGVTQTPKHLITATGQRVTLRCSPRSGDLSVYWYQQSLDQGLQFLIQYYNGEERAKGNILERFSAQQFPDLHSELNLSSLELGDSALYFCASSVAGGLSTDTQYFGPGTRLTVL.